The next 10 T cell receptor beta chains were all read from a single sample in a study of cytomegalovirus exposure and HLA in healthy donors. With 60 Vbeta and 13 Jbeta primers, the PCR was carried out. The assay was immunoSEQ multiplex PCR, and TCRdb's table has in-frame clones only and misses some. The sample contains approximately 260,000 clones, 80% to 95% of which appear only once. The sequenced sample was PBMCs. The receptors come from a girl aged 2-10 years in good health and CMV-seronegative.

The V and J genes are TRBV11-2 and TRBJ2-7, with TRBD2 identical over 9 bases. The CDR3 has 14 residues. The trim removed 6 bases at V and 2 bases at J, leaving 5 bases unmatched. Germline V lookup: CDR1 SGHAT, CDR2 FQNNGV. The CDR3 region has the DNA TGTGCCAGCAGACGACTAGCGGACCCCTACGAGCAGTACTTC. This encodes CASRRLADPYEQYF.

The chain employs TRBV7-6 and TRBJ2-5; 14 bases match TRBD2. Germline-derived CDR1 and CDR2 are SGHVS and FNYEAQ. This CDR3 spans 14 amino acids. The J segment lost 12 bases and the V segment lost 4 bases, leaving 7 bases of the junction unmatched. CDR3 nucleotide sequence: TGTGCCAGCAGCTACGGGACTAGCGGGGGACTTGAGTACTTC. Amino acid sequence: CASSYGTSGGLEYF.

V usage is TRBV28 and J usage is TRBJ1-2; 8 bases match TRBD1. Germline trimming cut 6 bases from V and 8 bases from J; bases unmatched to any gene: 14. Germline lookup yields CDR1 MDHEN and CDR2 SYDVKM. The CDR3 length is 15 residues. The CDR3 is CASSTLGQGARGYTF. The CDR3 region has the DNA TGTGCCAGCAGCACCCTGGGGCAGGGGGCGCGCGGCTACACCTTC.

The chain recombines TRBV2 with TRBJ2-1; TRBD2 agrees at 10 bases. The CDR3 length is 16 residues. Germline assignment: CDR1 SNHLY and CDR2 FYNNEI. The DNA of the CDR3 is TGTGCTATTCGGGGGGCTAGCGGGGGTTCTATGAATGAGCAGTTCTTC. Amino acids: CAIRGASGGSMNEQFF.

The chain is built from TRBV5-4 and TRBJ2-5, with TRBD1 as a possible D gene (5 bases). The germline gives CDR1 SGHNT, CDR2 YYREEE (reference sequence). CDR3 length: 13 amino acids. Trimming pared 4 bases from V and 2 bases from J, leaving 9 bases between. CDR3 sequence (DNA): TGTGCCAGCAGCCCTGACAGTCAAGAGACCCAGTACTTC. Its translation: CASSPDSQETQYF.

This clone was observed once. The CDR3 bases are TGTGCCAGCACCGTAAAAGCGGGAGGGAAGGGCTACGAGCAGTACTTC. This gives the protein CASTVKAGGKGYEQYF. V and J are TRBV6-6 and TRBJ2-7; 10 positions match TRBD2. Germline CDR1 is MNHNY and CDR2 is SVGAGI (reference sequence). With 7 bases clipped from V and 3 bases from J, the junction kept 12 bases outside the gene matches. The CDR3 loop spans 16 amino acids.

The chain joins TRBV27 to TRBJ2-4; no clear D gene. The ends were cut back, 7 bases at V and 1 base at J, with 8 bases in the middle. The germline V gene encodes CDR1 MNHEY and CDR2 SMNVEV (reference sequence). The CDR3 totals 13 residues. The chain's CDR3 is CASTQRAKNIQYF. The CDR3 DNA is TGTGCCAGCACCCAGAGGGCCAAAAACATTCAGTACTTC.

This sequence joins TRBV27 and TRBJ2-1; 9 bases are a match to TRBD1. J was trimmed by 3 bases and V by 0 bases; bases with no gene match: 6. This CDR3 region has 17 residues. Germline CDR1 MNHEY, CDR2 SMNVEV (reference sequence). The DNA of the CDR3 is TGTGCCAGCAGTTTATCGGGGACAGGGCAATACTACAATGAGCAGTTCTTC. As protein: CASSLSGTGQYYNEQFF.

V and J are TRBV18 and TRBJ1-4; 7 nucleotides line up with TRBD1. This CDR3 comprises 14 residues. The V gene's germline CDR1 is KGHSH and CDR2 LQKENI. With V trimmed by 5 bases and J by 7 bases, 7 bases remained unmatched. The CDR3 spells CASSATGVREKLFF. The CDR3 bases are TGTGCCAGCTCAGCTACAGGGGTTCGTGAAAAACTGTTTTTT.

This chain uses TRBV7-8 with TRBJ1-3; TRBD1 agrees at 9 bases. CDR3 length: 20 amino acids. The germline gives CDR1 SGHVS, CDR2 FQNEAQ. The V segment lost 2 bases and the J segment 8 bases; nucleotides outside the gene matches: 22. CDR3 sequence reads: CASSLTRNAGQGPSGDTIYF. For the CDR3, the DNA is TGTGCCAGCAGCTTAACCCGGAACGCCGGACAGGGGCCCTCAGGGGACACCATATATTTT.